The rows below give T cell receptor beta chains drawn from one sample of a study of T cell changes during pregnancy in multiple sclerosis. The repertoire was sequenced with immunoSEQ multiplex PCR; TCRdb's copy has only in-frame clones and lacks some. This sample yields some 25,000 clones, of which 88% are seen a single time; 0.65% to 0.85% belongs to the top ten. The specimen was CD4+ T cells from peripheral blood mononuclear cells, collected in the first trimester of pregnancy. These TCRs come from a female donor in good health, enrolled as a control in a pregnancy study. CDR3s include the opening cysteine and the closing phenylalanine or tryptophan. Fields, in order: D gene, V gene, CDR3 length, clone size, J gene, CDR3 DNA, CDR3 protein. A D gene is named only where the DNA matches it firmly. Clone size is given for some rows only: seen once, a few or many times, or a class if the clone is expanded.

>.|TRBV18|14|.|TRBJ1-5
TGTGCCAGCTCAAATACAGGCGTGGGGCAGCCCCAGCATTTT
CASSNTGVGQPQHF
>.|TRBV28|12|.|TRBJ1-1
TGTGCCAGCAGTTTAAGGAGCACTGAAGCTTTCTTT
CASSLRSTEAFF
>.|TRBV7-2|13|.|TRBJ2-2
TGTGCCAGCAGCTCGAGGGGGGGCGGGGAGCTGTTTTTT
CASSSRGGGELFF
>TRBD2|TRBV6-6|14|.|TRBJ2-7
TGTTCCACCAAAGTGCTAGCGGGATTCTACGAGCAGTACTTC
CSTKVLAGFYEQYF
>.|TRBV21-1|13|few|TRBJ1-1
TGTGCCAGCAGCACCCCAGAGAACACTGAAGCTTTCTTT
CASSTPENTEAFF
>TRBD1|TRBV6-8|17|.|TRBJ2-2
TGTGCCAACCCGGAATTTTCACAGGGGGTTGGCGCCGGGGAGCTGTTTTTT
CANPEFSQGVGAGELFF
>.|TRBV6-5|15|.|TRBJ2-2
TGTGCCAGCAGTACTGGGAGACTCCTCACCGGGGAGCTGTTTTTT
CASSTGRLLTGELFF
>.|TRBV6-4|13|once|TRBJ2-7
TGTGCCAGCAGTAGCACCTCATCGGACGAGCAGTACTTC
CASSSTSSDEQYF
>.|TRBV6-1|14|.|TRBJ2-2
TGTGCCAGCAGTAACCCCCCCGGGGCCGGGGAGCTGTTTTTT
CASSNPPGAGELFF
>.|TRBV5-6|15|.|TRBJ2-7
TGCGCCAGCGGTGCGGTTAAGGCTCTACTCGACGAGCAGTACTTC
CASGAVKALLDEQYF
>.|TRBV7-7|13|.|TRBJ2-2
TGTGCTAGCAGCCGCGGTGAATTAGGGGAGCTGTTTTTT
CASSRGELGELFF
>.|TRBV19|15|.|TRBJ2-7
TGTGCCAGTAGTATAGGCACAGGGAACTCCTACGAGCAGTACTTC
CASSIGTGNSYEQYF
>TRBD2|TRBV19|15|.|TRBJ2-1
TGTGCCAGTAAAAGACTAGCGGCTTTGGCGGGTGAGCAGTTCTTC
CASKRLAALAGEQFF
>.|TRBV10-3|12|few|TRBJ2-1
TGTGCCATCAGGGGTGAGGGGGATGAGCAGTTCTTC
CAIRGEGDEQFF
>.|TRBV11-2|14|.|TRBJ1-1
TGTGCCAGCAGCTGGGAGGTCGGAAACACTGAAGCTTTCTTT
CASSWEVGNTEAFF
>TRBD2|TRBV28|16|.|TRBJ2-7
TGTGCCAGCAGTTACGCTGTAGCGGGAAGAACCTACGAGCAGTACTTC
CASSYAVAGRTYEQYF
>TRBD1|TRBV28|14|.|TRBJ1-2
TGTGCCAGCAGCTCACCCCAGGGGGCAAGTGGCTACACCTTC
CASSSPQGASGYTF
>.|TRBV5-1|15|.|TRBJ1-6
TGCGCCAGCAGCCCCACTGCGGGCGTCGATTCACCCCTCCACTTT
CASSPTAGVDSPLHF
>.|TRBV29-1|12|.|TRBJ1-1
TGCAGCGTTAAGGGGATGAACACTGAAGCTTTCTTT
CSVKGMNTEAFF
>.|TRBV18|17|.|TRBJ1-2
TGTGCCAGCTCACTCACGACACAACCCCAAAAGAGTTCTGGCTACACCTTC
CASSLTTQPQKSSGYTF